A selection of T cell receptor beta chains follows, all from one sample in a study of T cells in Graves' hyperthyroidism and ophthalmopathy. TCRdb reanalysed the multiplex PCR reads using MiXCR and keeps one entry per CDR3 protein. Of 300,000 to 500,000 distinct CDR3 sequences listed, over 12% were seen once; the top ten hold 28%. Sequenced material: blood. The receptors shown here come from a man aged 50 to 60 with Graves' ophthalmopathy. CDR3s include the opening cysteine and the closing phenylalanine or tryptophan. D genes are given only for firm matches. Size values are once, few and many counts, or a class for expanded clones, and some rows have none.

J,V,size,D,CDR3,DNA
TRBJ2-2,TRBV7-9,many,.,CASSLQGSDGELFF,TGTGCCAGCAGCTTGCAGGGGTCTGACGGGGAGCTGTTTTTT
TRBJ2-7,TRBV28,.,TRBD1,CASSYDRGFEQYF,TGTGCCAGCAGTTATGACAGGGGGTTTGAGCAGTACTTC
TRBJ2-7,TRBV6-1,many,TRBD1,CASTLSTGASSYEQYF,TGTGCCAGCACCCTTTCTACAGGGGCCAGCTCCTACGAGCAGTACTTC
TRBJ2-2,TRBV3-1,many,TRBD2,CASSQSIGRSSGELFF,TGTGCCAGCAGCCAAAGTATCGGGAGGTCGAGCGGGGAGCTGTTTTTT
TRBJ2-1,TRBV27,many,TRBD2,CASLTVGLAGSEQFF,TGTGCCAGCCTCACGGTGGGGCTAGCGGGATCCGAGCAGTTCTTC
TRBJ2-3,TRBV24-1,.,TRBD2,CATSLTSGSGTDTQYF,TGTGCCACCTCACTAACTAGCGGGAGTGGCACAGATACGCAGTATTTT
TRBJ2-1,TRBV4-1,few,TRBD2,CASSHSASGDINEQFF,TGCGCCAGCAGCCACTCGGCTAGCGGGGATATCAATGAGCAGTTCTTC
TRBJ2-5,TRBV28,.,.,CASRAPGLAEENRYF,TGTGCCAGCAGGGCACCTGGGCTAGCCGAAGAGAACCGGTACTTC
TRBJ1-5,TRBV10-2,many,.,CATAAGGGNQPQHF,TGCGCCACCGCGGCGGGGGGTGGCAATCAGCCCCAGCATTTT
TRBJ2-1,TRBV5-1,many,.,CASSTGREQFF,TGCGCCAGCAGCACCGGACGAGAGCAGTTCTTC
TRBJ2-7,TRBV20-1,few,.,CSARSGSRTYEQYF,TGCAGTGCCCGATCCGGCAGTCGTACCTACGAGCAGTACTTC
TRBJ2-4,TRBV20-1,few,.,CSGGSLDIQYF,TGCAGTGGGGGGTCCCTGGACATTCAGTACTTC
TRBJ2-1,TRBV5-1,many,.,CASSPKSYNEQFF,TGCGCCAGCAGCCCCAAGTCCTACAATGAGCAGTTCTTC
TRBJ2-5,TRBV25-1,.,.,CASSEGEGQAAKETQYF,TGTGCCAGCAGTGAAGGGGAGGGACAGGCCGCGAAAGAGACCCAGTACTTC
TRBJ2-2,TRBV3-1,many,.,CASSQDWGGNTGELFF,TGTGCCAGCAGCCAAGACTGGGGGGGCAACACCGGGGAGCTGTTTTTT
TRBJ1-2,TRBV12-3/TRBV12-4,few,TRBD1,CASSPGTGGTNGYTF,TGTGCCAGCAGTCCCGGGACAGGGGGGACCAATGGCTACACCTTC
TRBJ2-7,TRBV2,.,TRBD2,CASKGLAGGEQYF,TGTGCCAGCAAGGGACTAGCGGGAGGCGAGCAGTACTTC
TRBJ1-2,TRBV5-8,.,.,CASSLGVDNYGYTF,TGTGCCAGCAGCTTAGGAGTTGATAACTATGGCTACACCTTC
TRBJ2-3,TRBV7-8,many,TRBD2,CASSSRRESTDTQYF,TGTGCCAGCAGTTCCCGGCGGGAGTCCACAGATACGCAGTATTTT
TRBJ2-2,TRBV9,.,TRBD2,CASSVDPGRGSTGELFF,TGTGCCAGCAGCGTAGACCCCGGGAGGGGAAGTACCGGGGAGCTGTTTTTT
TRBJ2-5,TRBV28,.,TRBD2,CASSLGTTKETQYF,TGTGCCAGCAGCCTAGGGACTACCAAAGAGACCCAGTACTTC
TRBJ1-5,TRBV5-6,few,.,CASSFFAAGNSKNQPQHF,TGTGCCAGCAGCTTCTTTGCGGCGGGGAACTCTAAAAATCAGCCCCAGCATTTT
TRBJ1-6,TRBV9,.,TRBD1,CASSLGQGGYSPLHF,TGTGCCAGCAGCCTCGGACAGGGGGGGTATTCACCCCTCCACTTT
TRBJ2-3,TRBV11-2,many,.,CASSLTQHTQYF,TGTGCCAGCAGCTTGACACAACATACGCAGTATTTT
TRBJ2-1,TRBV7-6,.,.,CASSLDFSKQFF,TGTGCCAGCAGCTTAGATTTTTCTAAGCAGTTCTTC
TRBJ1-1,TRBV20-1,many,TRBD1,CSARLTGGPEAFF,TGCAGTGCTAGACTCACAGGGGGCCCTGAAGCTTTCTTT
TRBJ2-2,TRBV7-2,.,.,CASSLITGELFF,TGTGCCAGCAGCTTAATCACAGGGGAGCTGTTTTTT
TRBJ2-2,TRBV6-1,few,.,CASSSTTEPGELFF,TGTGCCAGCAGTTCCACAACAGAACCCGGGGAGCTGTTTTTT
TRBJ2-7,TRBV10-3,many,TRBD1,CAISAPTGGSSYEQYF,TGTGCCATCAGTGCCCCGACAGGGGGTAGCTCCTACGAGCAGTACTTC
TRBJ1-1,TRBV7-2,many,.,CASSPELEAFF,TGTGCCAGCAGCCCAGAGCTTGAAGCTTTCTTT
TRBJ1-4,TRBV15,.,TRBD1,CATRLGQGNEKLFF,TGTGCCACCAGATTGGGACAGGGTAATGAAAAACTGTTTTTT
TRBJ2-1,TRBV5-1,many,.,CASSLGGSSNEQFF,TGCGCCAGCAGCTTGGGGGGTAGCTCCAATGAGCAGTTCTTC
TRBJ2-7,TRBV20-1,many,.,CSARAGGQPQKYYEQYF,TGCAGTGCTAGAGCGGGGGGCCAACCCCAAAAATACTACGAGCAGTACTTC
TRBJ1-1,TRBV28,many,TRBD1,CASSSVPGGAVGTEAFF,TGTGCCAGCAGTTCCGTCCCAGGGGGCGCAGTGGGCACTGAAGCTTTCTTT
TRBJ2-3,TRBV5-8,many,TRBD1,CASKPRDRGGDTQYF,TGTGCCAGCAAACCTCGGGACAGGGGAGGAGATACGCAGTATTTT
TRBJ2-3,TRBV2,many,TRBD2,CASSEGGLAGATDTQYF,TGTGCCAGCAGTGAGGGGGGTCTAGCGGGAGCCACAGATACGCAGTATTTT
TRBJ1-6,TRBV6-1,few,.,CASTSESHNSPLHF,TGTGCCAGTACCTCAGAGTCGCATAATTCACCCCTCCACTTT
TRBJ2-3,TRBV11-2,many,.,CASSLEIRQYF,TGTGCCAGCAGCCTAGAGATACGTCAGTATTTT
TRBJ2-6,TRBV10-3,.,.,CAISEGYSGANVLTF,TGTGCCATCAGTGAAGGGTACTCTGGGGCCAACGTCCTGACTTTC
TRBJ2-3,TRBV2,many,.,CANRKGQISTDTQYF,TGTGCCAATCGAAAAGGACAGATTAGCACAGATACGCAGTATTTT
TRBJ2-3,TRBV7-8,few,.,CASSTPLRGRPDTQYF,TGTGCCAGCAGCACGCCCCTTCGGGGGCGCCCAGATACGCAGTATTTT
TRBJ2-2,TRBV11-3,many,.,CASSTSRTGELFF,TGTGCCAGCAGCACTAGCCGCACCGGGGAGCTGTTTTTT
TRBJ2-3,TRBV20-1,few,.,CSARDLSGTSTDTQYF,TGCAGTGCTAGAGATCTTTCCGGGACAAGCACAGATACGCAGTATTTT
TRBJ1-3,TRBV9,.,.,CASSDTRAGNTIYF,TGTGCCAGCAGCGACACCCGGGCTGGAAACACCATATATTTT
TRBJ1-2,TRBV9,many,.,CASSVDGYPYGYTF,TGTGCCAGCAGCGTAGACGGGTACCCCTATGGCTACACCTTC
TRBJ2-1,TRBV15,.,TRBD1,CATSRRGQGSYNEQFF,TGTGCCACCAGCCGACGAGGACAGGGTTCCTACAATGAGCAGTTCTTC
TRBJ2-7,TRBV29-1,.,.,CSVDGLPDADYEQYF,TGCAGCGTTGACGGACTACCGGACGCTGACTACGAGCAGTACTTC
TRBJ1-2,TRBV7-9,many,TRBD1,CASSLETGGFGYTF,TGTGCCAGCAGCTTAGAGACAGGGGGCTTTGGCTACACCTTC
TRBJ2-5,TRBV6-2/TRBV6-3,.,.,CASSYSGGTQGTQYF,TGTGCCAGCAGTTACTCTGGAGGGACCCAGGGGACCCAGTACTTC
TRBJ2-1,TRBV29-1,many,TRBD2,CSADLAGRYNEQFF,TGCAGCGCCGACTTAGCGGGAAGGTACAATGAGCAGTTCTTC
TRBJ2-3,TRBV7-6,few,.,CASSLIGGGGNTDTQYF,TGTGCCAGCAGCTTAATAGGAGGGGGGGGAAACACAGATACGCAGTATTTT
TRBJ2-3,TRBV4-1,.,.,CASSQVLLNRDTQYF,TGCGCCAGCAGCCAAGTTCTCCTAAACCGAGATACGCAGTATTTT
TRBJ2-7,TRBV28,many,.,CASSLEARGHEQYF,TGTGCCAGCAGTTTAGAGGCCCGAGGCCACGAGCAGTACTTC
TRBJ2-1,TRBV28,.,TRBD1,CASSPETGSYSEQFF,TGTGCCAGCAGTCCCGAGACAGGGTCCTACAGTGAGCAGTTCTTC
TRBJ1-3,TRBV6-1,.,.,CASSEASGDLSGNTICF,TGTGCCAGCAGTGAAGCGTCGGGTGACTTATCTGGAAACACCATATGTTTT
TRBJ2-1,TRBV12-3/TRBV12-4,many,TRBD1,CASSLIPRGSYNEQFF,TGTGCCAGCAGTTTAATCCCCAGGGGGTCCTACAATGAGCAGTTCTTC
TRBJ2-7,TRBV6-1,few,.,CASTKSGGGSYEQYF,TGTGCCAGCACCAAAAGCGGAGGGGGGTCCTACGAGCAGTACTTC
TRBJ2-5,TRBV7-9,.,TRBD2,CASGSMGLAGGRQETQYF,TGTGCCAGCGGCTCAATGGGACTAGCGGGCGGACGACAAGAGACCCAGTACTTC
TRBJ1-5,TRBV7-6,many,.,CASSLKGGPPFDQPQHF,TGTGCCAGCAGCTTAAAGGGTGGGCCCCCATTTGATCAGCCCCAGCATTTT
TRBJ2-3,TRBV6-1,few,TRBD2,CASTEKLAGVEDTQYF,TGTGCCAGCACCGAAAAACTAGCGGGAGTGGAGGATACGCAGTATTTT